The sequence of this TCR beta chain was determined in a study of cytomegalovirus exposure and HLA in healthy donors (dated by TCRdb to about 2017). Turning to the overall study: A later analysis indicated that the 130 or so validation repertoires were generated on the platform also employed for the approximately 700 repertoires of the first cohort. High-throughput TCR immunosequencing, statistical association of individual TCRs with disease status, and machine learning were combined to predict cytomegalovirus infection status. The study aimed to test whether cataloging public T cell receptors could reveal signatures of past pathogen exposure. Besides the first cohort of under 700 subjects, a separate validation cohort made up of some 110 different subjects was used.

The donors were included in the validation cohort of 120 subjects, a group kept apart from the roughly 700-subject first cohort. General study outcomes and caveats: In a later analysis, TCRs clustered in the first cohort were found to also tend to co-occur in the 100 to 150 validation repertoires, with 94% of cluster scores above 0. A total of 150 or so TCR beta chains were listed by the study as associated with cytomegalovirus. It was suggested by the authors that the approach could potentially be generalized to other disease states and immunological phenotypes. A later analysis had no HLA typing for the validation cohort, so co-occurrence there was scored across all 130 or so repertoires. While some public TCRs were present in many individuals, most TCR sequences turned up only very rarely across donors. In both the original and validation cohorts, the classifier was reported to diagnose cytomegalovirus status with high specificity and sensitivity. A few of the identified cytomegalovirus-associated TCR beta chains were confirmed in vitro to be specific for cytomegalovirus antigens.

V and J are truncated by 4 bases and 3 bases respectively, leaving an intervening sequence of 10 bases. The cysteine opens and the phenylalanine closes a CDR3 of 13 amino acids. Only CDR3 DNA is held: 39 bases, read in frame from base 1. Per the germline V gene, SNHLY is the CDR1 and FYNNEI is the CDR2. Receptors were amplified or captured by the immunoSEQ multiplex PCR assay. In the original analysis: To diagnose cytomegalovirus status from the catalog of TCR beta chain sequences, a statistical classification framework was built. The table was pulled from immuneACCESS by TCRdb, which kept in-frame rearrangements only. Such tables lose some clones; where checked, under half of the loss comes from unresolved V genes, and the rest has no known cause. The D gene and trimming were derived from the DNA, and the V and J assignments and clone size from that table. Across this sample there are approximately 72,000 clones, with about 93% seen only once. The biggest ten clones account for 0.5% to 0.65% of the sample.

A note on this clone: Its antigen is not yet known. No quality values exist for individual bases; no much larger clone is one base distant.

The TCR was taken from a young woman in good health and CMV-seronegative. The rearrangement combines TRBV2 with TRBJ2-7, with a tentative D gene TRBD1 over 6 matching bases. Sequencing was done on a sample of PBMCs. The CDR3 region: CASSGTENYEQYF. The DNA sequence is TGTGCCAGCAGTGGGACAGAGAACTACGAGCAGTACTTC.